The 32 T cell receptor beta chains presented below share a single source sample, sequenced in a study of read filtering for tumor transcriptome and immune sequencing. Molecular barcoded adaptors covering alpha/delta and beta/gamma chains were used on roughly 400 ng RNA. Via MiXCR, TCRdb re-called the reads, giving one row per CDR3 protein. This sample has roughly 24,000 distinct CDR3 sequences, with roughly 15% found just once. What was sequenced was a population of CD138-negative cells sorted from bone marrow. The receptors were sampled from a donor aged 40 or older with multiple myeloma.

This clonotype was observed at least ten times. CDR3 sequence (DNA): TGCAGCGTTGACGGCGGGAAGGCCACCGGGGAGCTGTTTTTT. As protein: CSVDGGKATGELFF. The rearrangement uses TRBV29-1 and TRBJ2-2; D possibly corresponds to TRBD2 (6 bases). This CDR3 region has 14 residues. Germline-derived CDR1 and CDR2 are SQVTM and ANQGSEA. Trimming left V 3 bases short and J 4 bases short, with 12 bases between.

The chain combines TRBV20-1 with TRBJ2-1; 9 nucleotides match TRBD2. Germline V gene data show CDR1 as DFQATT and CDR2 as SNEGSKA (reference sequence). The V and J ends lost 4 bases and 3 bases, in that order; junction bases with no gene match: 7. This CDR3 spans 15 amino acids. In DNA, the CDR3 is TGCAGTGCTACCTTGGGGACTAGCTACTACAATGAGCAGTTCTTC. Translating it yields CSATLGTSYYNEQFF.

This clonotype was picked up many times. Likely a read error: the CDR3 ends without its conserved phenylalanine or tryptophan. The genes are TRBV28 and TRBJ2-4, with 11 bases identical to TRBD2. Trimming cost V 4 bases and J 5 bases; bases outside gene matches: 13. CDR3 size: 18 residues. The germline CDR1 and CDR2 sequences are MDHEN and SYDVKM. The CDR3 spells CASSSTVALAGEENIQYS. CDR3 DNA sequence: TGTGCCAGCAGTTCCACGGTAGCACTAGCGGGAGAGGAAAACATTCAGTACTCC.

Many counts were recorded for this clonotype. The chain combines TRBV15 with TRBJ2-1, with D perhaps matching TRBD2 (6 bases). The CDR3 is made up of 13 amino acids. CDR1 is LNHNV, CDR2 YYDKDF, per germline (reference sequence). Trimming removed 5 bases from V and 8 bases from J, with 13 bases in between. The CDR3 here is CATSFGGEDEQFF. Written as DNA, the CDR3 is TGTGCCACCAGCTTCGGGGGAGAGGATGAGCAGTTCTTC.

This clonotype was detected ten times or more. The CDR3 loop is CASTRTSGYNEQFF. CDR3 coding DNA: TGTGCCAGCACACGGACTAGCGGTTACAATGAGCAGTTCTTC. The chain recombines TRBV7-9 with TRBJ2-1; TRBD2 agrees at 10 bases. The germline CDR1 and CDR2 sequences are SEHNR and FQNEAQ (reference sequence). The CDR3 has 14 amino acids. V trimming: 7 bases; J trimming: 4 bases; junction bases outside the gene matches: 4. Full variable domain (rest looked up from reference TRBV7-9 and TRBJ2-1): DTGVSQNPRHKITKRGQNVTFRCDPISEHNRLYWYRQTLGQGPEFLTYFQNEAQLEKSRLLSDRFSAERPKGSFSTLEIQRTEQGDSAMYLCASTRTSGYNEQFFGPGTRLTVL.

This clonotype has ten or more counts. V gene TRBV10-3 combines with J gene TRBJ1-1; 7 bases agree with TRBD1. CDR1 and CDR2 from the germline V gene are ENHRY and SYGVKD. The J segment lost 4 bases and the V segment lost 11 bases, leaving 10 bases of the junction unmatched. The CDR3 loop spans 13 amino acids. CDR3 nucleotide sequence: TGTGCCGTTACAGGGGATTTGGGCACTGAAGCTTTCTTT. This translates into CAVTGDLGTEAFF.

This clonotype was seen many times. The gene calls are TRBV5-1 and TRBJ2-7; D is unclear. The germline gives CDR1 SGHRS, CDR2 YFSETQ. Trimming pared 0 bases from V and 5 bases from J, leaving 12 bases between. The CDR3 spans 14 residues. The CDR3 DNA is TGCGCCAGCAGCTTGGACAGTAATACCGACGAGCAGTACTTC. Encoded protein: CASSLDSNTDEQYF.

This clonotype was seen repeatedly, ten times or more. The chain recombines TRBV2 with TRBJ2-7; 7 nucleotides agree with TRBD2. After removal of 6 bases from V and 3 bases from J, the junction contained 5 bases not matched to a gene. The CDR3 consists of 13 residues. Germline-derived CDR1 and CDR2 are SNHLY and FYNNEI. DNA of the CDR3: TGTGCCAGCAGGGGGGACTATCACTACGAGCAGTACTTC. It codes for CASRGDYHYEQYF.

This clonotype was counted ten times or more. This chain uses TRBV5-4 with TRBJ2-7; D might be TRBD1 (6 bases). With 4 bases removed from V and 0 bases from J, the gap between germline ends came to 14 bases. The CDR3 contains 15 residues. Germline CDR1 is SGHNT and CDR2 is YYREEE (reference sequence). This CDR3 reads CASSPRTDSSYEQYF. The CDR3 region has the DNA TGTGCCAGCAGCCCGAGGACAGATAGCTCCTACGAGCAGTACTTC.

With regard to this clonotype: It is likely a read error: a sequence one base away is far more abundant. The CDR3 protein is CASSWGGNSSTDTQYF. As DNA, the CDR3 is TGTGCCAGCAGCTGGGGCGGGAACAGCAGCACAGATACGCAGTATTTT. The gene calls are TRBV7-2 and TRBJ2-3; maybe TRBD2 (6 bases). The CDR3 runs 16 residues. Trimming took 4 bases from V and 0 from J, leaving 14 bases between them. Germline-derived CDR1 and CDR2 are SGHTA and FQGNSA. Variable domain in full (rest from reference TRBV7-2 and TRBJ2-3): GAGVSQSPSNKVTEKGKDVELRCDPISGHTALYWYRQSLGQGLEFLIYFQGNSAPDKSGLPSDRFSAERTGGSVSTLTIQRTQQEDSAVYLCASSWGGNSSTDTQYFGPGTRLTVL.

In regard to this clonotype: One end of the junction does not line up with germline, which may come from a read error. This chain links TRBV29-1 with TRBJ1-2; D is unclear. CDR1 is SQVTM and CDR2 is ANQGSEA in the germline V gene. This CDR3 spans 12 amino acids. CDR3 coding DNA: TGCAGCCACACCCTAGTGGGTAATGGCTACCCCTTC. Its protein product is CSHTLVGNGYPF.

This clonotype was recorded at least ten times. The CDR3 nucleotides read TGTGCCACCAGTGCCGGCACGACCTTTAAGAATGAGCAGTTCTTC. This sequence encodes CATSAGTTFKNEQFF. V and J are TRBV24-1 and TRBJ2-1; no firm D call. This CDR3 spans 15 amino acids. The germline V gene has CDR1 KGHDR and CDR2 SFDVKD. Trimming pared 5 bases from V and 7 bases from J, leaving 17 bases between.

Details on this clonotype: It may be a read error: a sequence one base away is much more abundant. The V and J genes are TRBV28 and TRBJ1-1; D gene unclear. Germline loops: CDR1 MDHEN, CDR2 SYDVKM. The CDR3 totals 12 residues. Here the CDR3 reads CVSSFWGTEAFF. The CDR3 region has the DNA TGTGTCAGCAGTTTTTGGGGCACTGAAGCTTTCTTT.

Many counts were recorded for this clonotype. V usage is TRBV2 and J usage is TRBJ2-5, with D tentatively TRBD1 (6 bases). Germline V gene sequence: CDR1 SNHLY, CDR2 FYNNEI. This CDR3 has 13 amino acids. The V end lost 5 bases, the J end lost 2 bases, and 9 bases lay between the germline ends. The CDR3 DNA is TGTGCCAGCAGTACCGGGACACAAGAGACCCAGTACTTC. This codes for CASSTGTQETQYF.

The table lists this clonotype with many counts. The chain recombines TRBV28 with TRBJ1-2; D may be TRBD1 (6 bases). The CDR3 is made up of 19 amino acids. V was pared by 5 bases and J by 4 bases, with 29 bases between. Germline loops: CDR1 MDHEN, CDR2 SYDVKM. CDR3 DNA: TGTGCCAGCAGTCTCCTCCGGGTGAGGGCGGAGGGACATCTCTATGGCTACACCTTC. It specifies CASSLLRVRAEGHLYGYTF.

This clonotype was detected many times. The rearrangement links TRBV5-1 to TRBJ1-5, with D tentatively TRBD1 (5 bases). Trimming left V 4 bases short and J 6 bases short, with 11 bases between. The CDR3 runs 13 residues. Per the germline V gene, CDR1 is SGHRS and CDR2 is YFSETQ. The CDR3 sequence is CASSEGPGQPQHF. CDR3 in DNA: TGCGCCAGCAGCGAGGGGCCGGGTCAGCCCCAGCATTTT.

At least ten counts were recorded for this clonotype. The V call is TRBV28, the J call TRBJ1-5, with 7 nucleotides matching TRBD1. Germline CDR1 reads MDHEN; CDR2 reads SYDVKM. The length of the CDR3 is 15 residues. V shed 2 bases and J 4 bases; nucleotides not matched to a gene: 5. The CDR3 DNA sequence: TGTGCCAGCAGTTTAGGCTCAGGGGGTAATCAGCCCCAGCATTTT. Protein product: CASSLGSGGNQPQHF.

This clonotype was counted between two and nine times. The chain is built from TRBV28 and TRBJ1-5, with unresolved D. This CDR3 is built from 12 residues. Germline V CDR1 and CDR2: MDHEN, SYDVKM. Trimming shortened V by 2 bases and J by 6 bases, and 5 bases separated the two germline ends. CDR3 DNA sequence: TGTGCCAGCAGTTTAATAGCTCAGCCCCAGCATTTT. This translates into CASSLIAQPQHF.

This clonotype was seen more than once but under ten times. The rearrangement uses TRBV5-1 and TRBJ1-5, with D maybe TRBD1 (5 bases). V shed 7 bases and J shed 2 bases, with 13 bases lying between them. The V gene's germline CDR1 is SGHRS and CDR2 YFSETQ. CDR3 length equals 14 residues. CDR3: CASSPGHGNQPQHF. CDR3 bases: TGCGCCAGCTCACCAGGGCACGGCAATCAGCCCCAGCATTTT.

This clonotype has at least ten counts. CDR3 region: CASSPDRKNIQYF. The CDR3 bases are TGTGCCAGCAGCCCGGACAGAAAAAACATTCAGTACTTC. The chain is built from TRBV14 and TRBJ2-4; tentatively, D is TRBD1 (6 bases). CDR3 length: 13 residues. Germline V gene lookup returns CDR1 SGHDN and CDR2 FVKESK. V was shortened by 4 bases and J by 4 bases, with 8 bases between the two germline ends.

This clonotype showed up many times. J is TRBJ2-3 and V is TRBV7-2, with D possibly being TRBD2 (6 bases). V shed 5 bases and J shed 6 bases, with 15 bases lying between them. Germline CDR1 is SGHTA and CDR2 is FQGNSA. The CDR3 spans 14 residues. The CDR3 nucleotides read TGTGCCAGCAGCGCAAGCGGGCTAGCGGATACGCAGTATTTT. As protein: CASSASGLADTQYF.

With regard to this clonotype: As the CDR3 is not closed by the conserved phenylalanine or tryptophan, this likely results from a read error. The V call is TRBV12-3 or TRBV12-4, the J call TRBJ1-5; 8 positions match TRBD1. The CDR3 extends over 14 amino acids. The ends lost 4 bases at V and 9 bases at J; junction bases unmatched: 8. In DNA, the CDR3 is TGTGCCAGCAGTTCGACAGGGGCGGTAAGGCCCCAGCATTCT. Translating it yields CASSSTGAVRPQHS.

This clonotype was counted at least ten times. The rearrangement joins TRBV28 to TRBJ2-1; a possible D gene is TRBD2 (6 bases). V was cut by 7 bases and J by 5 bases, with 12 bases left in between. There are 13 residues in the CDR3. CDR1 MDHEN and CDR2 SYDVKM come from the germline V gene. The CDR3 DNA is TGTGCCAGCACCCGGGACTTTCACAATGAGCAGTTCTTC. This codes for CASTRDFHNEQFF.

About this clonotype: The final CDR3 position lacks the conserved phenylalanine or tryptophan, pointing to a likely read error. The J gene is TRBJ2-7, the V gene TRBV5-1; D gene ambiguous. CDR1 and CDR2 (germline): SGHRS, YFSETQ. The CDR3 totals 14 residues. Trimming stripped 4 bases from V and 4 bases from J, with 15 bases between. CDR3 sequence (DNA): TGCGCCAGCAGCCAACCCGGGTCTGGATACGAGCAGTACCTC. It yields the protein CASSQPGSGYEQYL.

This clonotype has at least ten counts. The chain uses TRBV29-1 and TRBJ2-7; 9 nucleotides line up with TRBD1. There are 14 residues in the CDR3. The V and J ends lost 6 bases and 5 bases, in that order; junction bases with no gene match: 11. Per the germline V gene, CDR1 is SQVTM and CDR2 is ANQGSEA. The CDR3 reads CSVTPGQGPNEQYF. Written as DNA, the CDR3 is TGCAGCGTCACTCCGGGACAGGGCCCCAACGAGCAGTACTTC.

This clonotype was seen at least ten times. The chain links TRBV28 to TRBJ2-4, with D maybe TRBD1 (5 bases). Trimming stripped 5 bases from V and 8 bases from J, with 10 bases between. The germline V gene has CDR1 MDHEN and CDR2 SYDVKM. The CDR3 has 12 amino acids. CDR3 nucleotides: TGTGCCAGCAGTCCAGGGCTGGACATTCAGTACTTC. It codes for CASSPGLDIQYF.

V gene TRBV6-6 combines with J gene TRBJ2-1; 7 bases are shared with TRBD2. There are 19 residues in the CDR3. The germline V gene has CDR1 MNHNY and CDR2 SVGAGI (reference sequence). V trimming: 4 bases; J trimming: 5 bases; junction bases outside the gene matches: 20. This chain's CDR3 is CASSSLSASGRSIDNEQFF. CDR3 nucleotides: TGTGCCAGCAGTTCTCTGTCGGCTAGCGGCCGGAGTATCGACAATGAGCAGTTCTTC.

This clonotype was seen at least ten times. The chain has TRBV29-1 and TRBJ2-1; D possibly corresponds to TRBD2 (5 bases). This CDR3 has 15 amino acids. Germline values: CDR1 SQVTM, CDR2 ANQGSEA. V was cut by 1 base and J by 3 bases, with 13 bases left in between. CDR3 nucleotides: TGCAGCGTTGAAGGTCCGGGATCTAACTACAATGAGCAGTTCTTC. Translated, it gives CSVEGPGSNYNEQFF.

This clonotype was counted ten times or more. The rearrangement joins TRBV5-5 to TRBJ1-5; D call uncertain. V lost 0 bases to trimming and J lost 5 bases, with 6 bases between them. The CDR3 has 13 amino acids. Germline-derived CDR1 and CDR2 are SGHKS and YYEKEE (reference sequence). CDR3 nucleotides: TGTGCCAGCAGCTTGGCAGTGGATCAGCCCCAGCATTTT. Translation gives CASSLAVDQPQHF.

This clonotype was found many times. The chain recombines TRBV20-1 with TRBJ2-4; D may be TRBD1 (5 bases). Germline CDR1 is DFQATT and CDR2 is SNEGSKA (reference sequence). This CDR3 is built from 12 residues. V lost 3 bases to trimming and J lost 5 bases, with 8 bases between them. The CDR3: CSARGPQNIQYF. In nucleotides, the CDR3 is TGCAGTGCTAGGGGGCCCCAAAACATTCAGTACTTC.

V is TRBV29-1 and J is TRBJ1-5; 8 nucleotides match TRBD1. The V gene's germline CDR1 is SQVTM and CDR2 ANQGSEA. The CDR3 covers 14 residues. With 5 bases clipped from V and 4 bases from J, the junction kept 7 bases outside the gene matches. CDR3 loop: CSVLLGTGNQPQHF. The CDR3 nucleotides read TGCAGCGTTCTTCTGGGGACAGGAAATCAGCCCCAGCATTTT.

This clonotype was seen many times. The chain recombines TRBV2 with TRBJ2-3, with no clear D. The CDR3 covers 13 residues. The V and J ends lost 0 bases and 5 bases respectively, with 6 bases between them. From germline, CDR1 is SNHLY and CDR2 FYNNEI. CDR3 residues: CASSEARGDTQYF. For the CDR3, the DNA is TGTGCCAGCAGTGAAGCGCGCGGAGATACGCAGTATTTT.